These 11 T cell receptor beta chains were sequenced from one sample in a study of control samples from healthy donors and cancer patients. Sequencing used immunoSEQ multiplex PCR; TCRdb keeps in-frame clones, though not all of them. This sample carries approximately 98,000 clones, 82% of them seen once, and the ten largest clones take around 6.4%. Sequenced sample: blood. Receptors were obtained from a man between 18 and 29 years old in good health.

This chain joins TRBV7-9 and TRBJ2-2; 8 nucleotides match TRBD1. The germline gives CDR1 SEHNR, CDR2 FQNEAQ (reference sequence). V dropped 5 bases and J dropped 5; count of bases not matched to a gene: 13. The length of the CDR3 is 17 residues. The CDR3: CASSTQNGQGKTGELFF. The CDR3 DNA follows: TGTGCCAGCAGCACACAAAATGGACAGGGAAAAACCGGGGAGCTGTTTTTT.

This clone was counted a few times. This chain uses TRBV10-3 with TRBJ1-1; the D is unclear. Germline-derived CDR1 and CDR2 are ENHRY and SYGVKD. V was pared by 5 bases and J by 0 bases, with 13 bases between. CDR3 size: 15 residues. The CDR3 DNA reads as TGTGCCATCAGTCCTCAATTCAACATGAACACTGAAGCTTTCTTT. Amino acids: CAISPQFNMNTEAFF.

The chain recombines TRBV7-9 with TRBJ1-5, with D possibly TRBD1 on 5 matching bases. The CDR3 runs to 14 residues. Trimming shortened V by 5 bases and J by 3 bases, and 11 bases separated the two germline ends. From germline, CDR1 is SEHNR and CDR2 FQNEAQ (reference sequence). The CDR3 coding sequence is TGTGCCAGCAGCATAACAGGAGACAATCAGCCCCAGCATTTT. Its translation: CASSITGDNQPQHF.

The chain links TRBV7-2 to TRBJ1-1, with TRBD1 as a possible D gene (5 bases). This CDR3 comprises 13 residues. Deletions cut 8 bases from V and 4 bases from J, with 14 bases between. The germline CDR1 and CDR2 sequences are SGHTA and FQGNSA. The CDR3 here is CASSTVLLTEAFF. Written as DNA, the CDR3 is TGTGCCAGCTCGACAGTCCTACTCACTGAAGCTTTCTTT.

This chain links TRBV24-1 with TRBJ2-5; D uncertain. This CDR3 is 16 amino acids long. The germline V gene has CDR1 KGHDR and CDR2 SFDVKD. The germline V and J ends were trimmed by 3 bases and 2 bases, with 15 bases remaining between them. In DNA, the CDR3 is TGTGCCACCAGTGATCCCGGACGAGTAGGGCAAGAGACCCAGTACTTC. This encodes CATSDPGRVGQETQYF.

DNA of the CDR3: TGTGCCAGCAGTTACGGTTCGGGGGGGCGCAATGAGCAGTTCTTC. Protein product: CASSYGSGGRNEQFF. The chain is built from TRBV6-5 and TRBJ2-1; the match to TRBD2 covers 8 bases. The trim removed 2 bases at V and 6 bases at J, leaving 6 bases unmatched. Looked up from germline, CDR1 is MNHEY and CDR2 is SVGAGI. The CDR3 runs to 15 residues.

The chain employs TRBV18 and TRBJ2-5; D not certain. There are 12 residues in the CDR3. CDR1 and CDR2 (germline): KGHSH, LQKENI. V lost 0 bases, J lost 5 bases, and 4 bases lay in between. In nucleotides, the CDR3 is TGTGCCAGCTCACCACCGGGGGAGACCCAGTACTTC. It is translated as CASSPPGETQYF. The whole variable domain, filled in from reference TRBV18 and TRBJ2-5, reads NAGVMQNPRHLVRRRGQEARLRCSPMKGHSHVYWYRQLPEEGLKFMVYLQKENIIDESGMPKERFSAEFPKEGPSILRIQQVVRGDSAAYFCASSPPGETQYFGPGTRLLVL.

The chain carries TRBV30 and TRBJ1-2, with no clear D. The germline V gene has CDR1 GTSNPN and CDR2 SVGIG (reference sequence). The CDR3 runs to 14 residues. V was shortened by 4 bases and J by 1 base, with 13 bases between the two germline ends. The DNA for the CDR3 is TGTGCCTGGACTCATGACAAACGTAACTATGGCTACACCTTC. Its translation is CAWTHDKRNYGYTF.

The gene calls are TRBV5-1 and TRBJ1-4, with D hard to call. Germline lookup yields CDR1 SGHRS and CDR2 YFSETQ. V dropped 4 bases and J dropped 0 bases, with 10 bases sitting between them. The CDR3 extends over 15 amino acids. CDR3 region: CASSPDYSTNEKLFF. In nucleotides, the CDR3 is TGCGCCAGCAGCCCCGATTATTCAACTAATGAAAAACTGTTTTTT.

This chain links TRBV30 with TRBJ1-2; unclear D gene. From germline, CDR1 is GTSNPN and CDR2 SVGIG (reference sequence). Trimming left V 3 bases short and J 4 bases short, with 9 bases between. This CDR3 is built from 12 residues. The CDR3 DNA is TGTGCCTGGAGGGTTGGTAGCTATGGCTACACCTTC. The encoded protein is CAWRVGSYGYTF.

This rearrangement joins TRBV9 to TRBJ2-3; D not resolved. The CDR3 length is 12 residues. Trimming cost V 0 bases and J 4 bases, with 3 bases left between them. The germline V gene has CDR1 SGDLS and CDR2 YYNGEE. CDR3 bases: TGTGCCAGCAGCGTAGCGGCAGATACGCAGTATTTT. It translates to CASSVAADTQYF.